This is a list of T cell receptor beta chains from one sample in a study of T cell repertoires in cytomegalovirus infection. Each CDR3 protein gets one entry after TCRdb re-called the reads with MiXCR. The sample yields around 900,000 distinct CDR3 sequences, around 30% seen once. Their specific antigens are unknown. The input for sequencing was cultured CD8+ T cells from PBMCs, taken from culture after CMV antigen stimulation. Receptors were obtained from a human donor in good health (CMV status not recorded). Some clones in this sample may be carry-over from other donors' samples. The CDR3 runs from the conserved cysteine through the conserved F or W. D genes are given only for firm matches. The size of a clone is reported for some rows only, either as once, few or many, or as a class for expanded clones.

CASSIDFGRDEQFF | TGTGCCAGTAGTATAGATTTCGGGCGTGATGAGCAGTTCTTC | TRBJ2-1 | NA | NA | TRBV19
CAISGLQGARNYGYTF | TGTGCCATCAGTGGTCTACAGGGGGCACGGAACTATGGCTACACCTTC | TRBJ1-2 | TRBD1 | once | TRBV10-3
CASSLSQPQETQYF | TGTGCCAGCAGTTTATCTCAGCCCCAAGAGACCCAGTACTTC | TRBJ2-5 | NA | NA | TRBV28
CASSFVLAGGQLYNEQYF | TGTGCCAGCAGTTTTGTACTAGCGGGGGGGCAACTCTACAATGAGCAGTACTTC | TRBJ2-7 | TRBD2 | NA | TRBV12-3/TRBV12-4
CASSNLQGFEQPQHF | TGTGCCAGCAGCAACCTACAGGGTTTCGAGCAGCCCCAGCATTTT | TRBJ1-5 | NA | few | TRBV7-9
CASLGGGPYSYNEQFF | TGTGCCAGCCTGGGGGGGGGACCCTATTCCTACAATGAGCAGTTCTTC | TRBJ2-1 | TRBD2 | NA | TRBV27
CASSTRDGYTF | TGTGCCAGCAGCACCCGAGATGGCTACACCTTC | TRBJ1-2 | NA | few | TRBV9
CASSPRQVPNNYGYTF | TGTGCCAGCAGCCCCCGGCAGGTCCCTAATAACTATGGCTACACCTTC | TRBJ1-2 | NA | many | TRBV7-9
CASSLSEGYNSPLHF | TGTGCCAGCAGTTTATCAGAGGGGTATAATTCACCCCTCCACTTT | TRBJ1-6 | NA | few | TRBV27
CASSDPTLGQQFF | TGTGCCAGCAGCGACCCAACATTGGGTCAGCAGTTCTTC | TRBJ2-1 | NA | NA | TRBV7-4
CASSAQGARQPQHF | TGTGCCAGCAGCGCTCAGGGGGCCCGGCAGCCCCAGCATTTT | TRBJ1-5 | TRBD1 | NA | TRBV6-6
CASSIHVGRQKLFF | TGTGCCAGCAGTATACACGTGGGACGGCAAAAACTGTTTTTT | TRBJ1-4 | NA | many | TRBV7-2
CASRDRGSQPQHF | TGTGCCAGCAGAGACAGGGGTAGTCAGCCCCAGCATTTT | TRBJ1-5 | TRBD1 | many | TRBV27
CASSFGRNQETQYF | TGTGCCAGCAGCTTCGGACGGAATCAAGAGACCCAGTACTTC | TRBJ2-5 | NA | many | TRBV7-8
CASSWLQEYNEQFF | TGTGCCAGCAGTTGGCTACAGGAGTACAATGAGCAGTTCTTC | TRBJ2-1 | NA | NA | TRBV6-2/TRBV6-3
CASNLGPGQYNQPQHF | TGTGCCAGCAACTTGGGGCCGGGACAGTACAATCAGCCCCAGCATTTT | TRBJ1-5 | TRBD1 | NA | TRBV5-6
CASSDPGTGLYNEQFF | TGTGCCAGCAGTGATCCCGGGACAGGGTTGTACAATGAGCAGTTCTTC | TRBJ2-1 | TRBD1 | few | TRBV6-1